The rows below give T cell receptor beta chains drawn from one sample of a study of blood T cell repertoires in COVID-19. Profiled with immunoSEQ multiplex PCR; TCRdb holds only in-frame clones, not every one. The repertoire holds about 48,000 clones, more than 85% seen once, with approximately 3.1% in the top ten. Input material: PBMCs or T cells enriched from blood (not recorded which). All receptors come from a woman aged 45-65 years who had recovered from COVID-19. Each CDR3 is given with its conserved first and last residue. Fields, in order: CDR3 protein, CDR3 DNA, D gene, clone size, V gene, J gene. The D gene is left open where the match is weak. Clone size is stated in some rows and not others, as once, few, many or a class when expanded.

CDR3 protein: CASSAPGTGGFNSPLHF; CDR3 DNA: TGTGCCAGCAGCGCCCCCGGGACAGGGGGCTTCAATTCACCCCTCCACTTT; D gene: TRBD1; clone size: once; V gene: TRBV9; J gene: TRBJ1-6
CDR3 protein: CASSLFGTQVYEQYF; CDR3 DNA: TGTGCCAGCAGCTTATTCGGGACTCAAGTTTACGAGCAGTACTTC; D gene: .; clone size: few; V gene: TRBV7-2; J gene: TRBJ2-7
CDR3 protein: CASSQQGETQYF; CDR3 DNA: TGTGCCAGCAGCCAACAGGGGGAGACCCAGTACTTC; D gene: TRBD1; clone size: once; V gene: TRBV5-5; J gene: TRBJ2-5
CDR3 protein: CASSLGQNYEQYF; CDR3 DNA: TGTGCCAGCAGTTTAGGACAGAACTACGAGCAGTACTTC; D gene: .; clone size: .; V gene: TRBV12-3/TRBV12-4; J gene: TRBJ2-7
CDR3 protein: CASSVSSYNSPLHF; CDR3 DNA: TGCGCCAGCAGTGTCAGCTCCTATAATTCACCCCTCCACTTT; D gene: .; clone size: .; V gene: TRBV10-2; J gene: TRBJ1-6
CDR3 protein: CASSSGTRLTNTGELFF; CDR3 DNA: TGTGCCAGCAGTTCGGGCACAAGACTAACGAACACCGGGGAGCTGTTTTTT; D gene: .; clone size: .; V gene: TRBV28; J gene: TRBJ2-2
CDR3 protein: CASRQGTDGYTF; CDR3 DNA: TGTGCCAGCAGACAGGGGACGGATGGCTACACCTTC; D gene: TRBD1; clone size: few; V gene: TRBV6-5; J gene: TRBJ1-2
CDR3 protein: CASSNHRWGDEQFF; CDR3 DNA: TGTGCCAGCAGCAATCATCGGTGGGGGGATGAGCAGTTCTTC; D gene: .; clone size: .; V gene: TRBV21-1; J gene: TRBJ2-1
CDR3 protein: CASSQTGVPGYGYTF; CDR3 DNA: TGTGCCAGCAGCCAAACAGGGGTCCCTGGCTATGGCTACACCTTC; D gene: TRBD1; clone size: once; V gene: TRBV3-1/TRBV3-2; J gene: TRBJ1-2
CDR3 protein: CTSSHRLAGGPYNEQFF; CDR3 DNA: TGCACCAGCAGCCACCGACTAGCGGGGGGTCCCTACAATGAGCAGTTCTTC; D gene: .; clone size: .; V gene: TRBV1; J gene: TRBJ2-1
CDR3 protein: CASSQEIGSPLHF; CDR3 DNA: TGCGCCAGCAGCCAAGAAATCGGGTCACCCCTCCACTTT; D gene: .; clone size: .; V gene: TRBV4-3; J gene: TRBJ1-6
CDR3 protein: CAWVDSVSTGELFF; CDR3 DNA: TGTGCCTGGGTAGACAGCGTCTCCACCGGGGAGCTGTTTTTT; D gene: .; clone size: once; V gene: TRBV30; J gene: TRBJ2-2
CDR3 protein: CASIREGLQHNEQFF; CDR3 DNA: TGTGCCAGCATAAGGGAGGGGTTACAACACAATGAGCAGTTCTTC; D gene: TRBD2; clone size: .; V gene: TRBV2; J gene: TRBJ2-1
CDR3 protein: CASSLGQGPYNEQFF; CDR3 DNA: TGTGCCAGTAGTTTAGGACAGGGGCCCTACAATGAGCAGTTCTTC; D gene: TRBD1; clone size: .; V gene: TRBV19; J gene: TRBJ2-1
CDR3 protein: CASSLGASGRADTQYF; CDR3 DNA: TGTGCCAGCAGCTTGGGGGCTAGCGGGAGGGCGGATACGCAGTATTTT; D gene: TRBD2; clone size: .; V gene: TRBV5-4; J gene: TRBJ2-3
CDR3 protein: CASGKQGLTGGYTF; CDR3 DNA: TGTGCTAGTGGAAAACAGGGCCTCACCGGGGGCTACACCTTC; D gene: .; clone size: .; V gene: TRBV12-5; J gene: TRBJ1-2
CDR3 protein: CASRDGTSRGKLFF; CDR3 DNA: TGTGCCAGCAGAGACGGCACAAGTCGCGGAAAACTGTTTTTT; D gene: .; clone size: few; V gene: TRBV6-5; J gene: TRBJ1-4
CDR3 protein: CASSPETGGYGYTF; CDR3 DNA: TGTGCCAGCTCACCAGAGACAGGGGGCTATGGCTACACCTTC; D gene: TRBD1; clone size: .; V gene: TRBV18; J gene: TRBJ1-2
CDR3 protein: CASSAGTSATGELFF; CDR3 DNA: TGCGCCAGCAGCGCCGGGACTAGCGCAACCGGGGAGCTGTTTTTT; D gene: TRBD2; clone size: .; V gene: TRBV5-1; J gene: TRBJ2-2
CDR3 protein: CASSAGFWSNQPQHF; CDR3 DNA: TGTGCCAGCAGCGCAGGGTTTTGGAGCAATCAGCCCCAGCATTTT; D gene: .; clone size: .; V gene: TRBV6-5; J gene: TRBJ1-5
CDR3 protein: CAGNLPSPTGTGTGNTIYF; CDR3 DNA: TGCGCCGGAAACCTCCCCAGCCCGACCGGGACAGGGACTGGAAACACCATATATTTT; D gene: TRBD1; clone size: .; V gene: TRBV23-1; J gene: TRBJ1-3
CDR3 protein: CASSLLESSGANVLTF; CDR3 DNA: TGTGCCAGCAGTTTACTCGAGTCCTCTGGGGCCAACGTCCTGACTTTC; D gene: .; clone size: once; V gene: TRBV6-5; J gene: TRBJ2-6
CDR3 protein: CASSGQGQETQYF; CDR3 DNA: TGTGCCAGCAGTGGACAGGGACAAGAGACCCAGTACTTC; D gene: TRBD1; clone size: .; V gene: TRBV6-1; J gene: TRBJ2-5
CDR3 protein: CATSPNPTGRLNTEAFF; CDR3 DNA: TGTGCCACCAGTCCGAACCCCACAGGAAGACTGAACACTGAAGCTTTCTTT; D gene: .; clone size: .; V gene: TRBV15; J gene: TRBJ1-1
CDR3 protein: CASSQVPVAGLGEQYF; CDR3 DNA: TGCGCCAGCAGCCAAGTCCCGGTGGCAGGGTTAGGTGAGCAGTACTTC; D gene: .; clone size: .; V gene: TRBV4-1; J gene: TRBJ2-7
CDR3 protein: CASSRERAYEQYF; CDR3 DNA: TGTGCCAGCAGTAGAGAGCGGGCCTACGAGCAGTACTTC; D gene: .; clone size: .; V gene: TRBV6-2/TRBV6-3; J gene: TRBJ2-7
CDR3 protein: CASSPMSNGQRTEAFF; CDR3 DNA: TGTGCCAGCTCACCAATGAGTAACGGACAGCGAACTGAAGCTTTCTTT; D gene: .; clone size: once; V gene: TRBV18; J gene: TRBJ1-1
CDR3 protein: CASSSGESSGHYEQYF; CDR3 DNA: TGTGCCAGCAGCTCCGGAGAGTCTAGCGGTCATTACGAGCAGTACTTC; D gene: TRBD2; clone size: .; V gene: TRBV7-8; J gene: TRBJ2-7
CDR3 protein: CATSDYQGSYNEQFF; CDR3 DNA: TGTGCCACCAGTGATTATCAGGGGTCCTACAATGAGCAGTTCTTC; D gene: .; clone size: once; V gene: TRBV24-1; J gene: TRBJ2-1
CDR3 protein: CATSSPLAGGKTQYF; CDR3 DNA: TGTGCCACCAGCAGCCCACTAGCGGGGGGGAAGACCCAGTACTTC; D gene: TRBD2; clone size: once; V gene: TRBV15; J gene: TRBJ2-5
CDR3 protein: CASSLAVEWDRPYNEQFF; CDR3 DNA: TGCGCCAGCAGCTTGGCCGTAGAATGGGACAGGCCTTACAATGAGCAGTTCTTC; D gene: TRBD1; clone size: .; V gene: TRBV5-1; J gene: TRBJ2-1
CDR3 protein: CASSYSRDGYTF; CDR3 DNA: TGTGCCAGCAGTTACTCGAGAGATGGCTACACCTTC; D gene: .; clone size: .; V gene: TRBV6-2/TRBV6-3; J gene: TRBJ1-2
CDR3 protein: CASSGTPSSGANVLTF; CDR3 DNA: TGTGCCAGCAGCGGGACTCCGTCCTCAGGGGCCAACGTCCTGACTTTC; D gene: .; clone size: .; V gene: TRBV6-2/TRBV6-3; J gene: TRBJ2-6
CDR3 protein: CASTQYERKNSTEAFF; CDR3 DNA: TGTGCCAGCACCCAATACGAAAGAAAGAATAGCACTGAAGCTTTCTTT; D gene: .; clone size: .; V gene: TRBV21-1; J gene: TRBJ1-1
CDR3 protein: CASSLTGVNEQFF; CDR3 DNA: TGTGCCAGCAGCCTGACAGGGGTAAATGAGCAGTTCTTC; D gene: TRBD1; clone size: .; V gene: TRBV2; J gene: TRBJ2-1
CDR3 protein: CATSRDPGQGFSSGANVLTF; CDR3 DNA: TGTGCCACCAGCAGAGACCCGGGACAGGGGTTCAGCTCTGGGGCCAACGTCCTGACTTTC; D gene: TRBD1; clone size: .; V gene: TRBV15; J gene: TRBJ2-6
CDR3 protein: CASSPHDSSTSTDTQYF; CDR3 DNA: TGTGCCAGCAGCCCCCACGACAGTTCGACTAGCACAGATACGCAGTATTTT; D gene: .; clone size: .; V gene: TRBV7-9; J gene: TRBJ2-3
CDR3 protein: CASSPGNTGATEAFF; CDR3 DNA: TGTGCCAGCTCACCGGGGAATACAGGCGCCACTGAAGCTTTCTTT; D gene: .; clone size: .; V gene: TRBV18; J gene: TRBJ1-1
CDR3 protein: CASSLERSNNEQFF; CDR3 DNA: TGTGCCAGCAGCTTAGAGCGGTCGAACAATGAGCAGTTCTTC; D gene: .; clone size: .; V gene: TRBV7-8; J gene: TRBJ2-1
CDR3 protein: CASTPRGGTGELFF; CDR3 DNA: TGTGCCAGCACCCCGAGGGGGGGCACCGGGGAGCTGTTTTTT; D gene: .; clone size: .; V gene: TRBV7-9; J gene: TRBJ2-2